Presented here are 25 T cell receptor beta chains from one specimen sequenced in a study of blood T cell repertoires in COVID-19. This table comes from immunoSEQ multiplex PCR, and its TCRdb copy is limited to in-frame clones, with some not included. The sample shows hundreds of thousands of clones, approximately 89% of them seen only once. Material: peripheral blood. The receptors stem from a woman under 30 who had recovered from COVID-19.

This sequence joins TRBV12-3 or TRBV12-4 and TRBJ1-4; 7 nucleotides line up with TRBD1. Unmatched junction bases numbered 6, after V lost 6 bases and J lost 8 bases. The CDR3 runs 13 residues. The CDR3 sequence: CASRTGTAEKLFF. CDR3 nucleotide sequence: TGTGCCAGCAGAACCGGGACAGCGGAAAAACTGTTTTTT.

CDR3 in amino acids: CASANYNEQFF. In DNA, the CDR3 is TGTGCCAGCGCTAATTACAATGAGCAGTTCTTC. The chain carries TRBV7-9 and TRBJ2-1; D not certain. The CDR3 spans 11 residues. Between the trimmed V and J ends, which lost 8 bases and 4 bases, there was a span of 6 bases. Per the germline V gene, CDR1 is SEHNR and CDR2 is FQNEAQ (reference sequence).

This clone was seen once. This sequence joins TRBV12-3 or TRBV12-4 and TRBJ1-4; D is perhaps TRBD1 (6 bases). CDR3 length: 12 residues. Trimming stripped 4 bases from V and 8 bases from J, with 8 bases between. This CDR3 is CASSWTEEKLFF. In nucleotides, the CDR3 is TGTGCCAGCAGTTGGACAGAAGAAAAACTGTTTTTT.

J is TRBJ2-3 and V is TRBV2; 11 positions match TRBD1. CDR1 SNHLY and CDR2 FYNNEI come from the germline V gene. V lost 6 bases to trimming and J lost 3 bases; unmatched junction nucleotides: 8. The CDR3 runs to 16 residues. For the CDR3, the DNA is TGTGCCAGCAGGCCTCGAGGACAGGGGGCAACAGATACGCAGTATTTT. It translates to CASRPRGQGATDTQYF.

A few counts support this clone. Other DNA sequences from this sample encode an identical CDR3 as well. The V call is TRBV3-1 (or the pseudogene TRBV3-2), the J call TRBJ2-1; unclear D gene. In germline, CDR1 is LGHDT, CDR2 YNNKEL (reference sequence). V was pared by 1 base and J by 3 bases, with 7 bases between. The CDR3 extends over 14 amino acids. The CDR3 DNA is TGTGCCAGCAGCCAAGGGCGGAGCTACAATGAGCAGTTCTTC. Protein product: CASSQGRSYNEQFF.

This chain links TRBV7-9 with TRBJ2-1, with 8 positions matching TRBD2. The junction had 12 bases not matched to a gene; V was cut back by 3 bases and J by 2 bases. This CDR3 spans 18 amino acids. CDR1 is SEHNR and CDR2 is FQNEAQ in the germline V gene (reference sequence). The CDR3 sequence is CASSFLLAEGTTYNEQFF. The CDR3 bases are TGTGCCAGCAGCTTTTTACTAGCGGAGGGGACGACCTACAATGAGCAGTTCTTC.

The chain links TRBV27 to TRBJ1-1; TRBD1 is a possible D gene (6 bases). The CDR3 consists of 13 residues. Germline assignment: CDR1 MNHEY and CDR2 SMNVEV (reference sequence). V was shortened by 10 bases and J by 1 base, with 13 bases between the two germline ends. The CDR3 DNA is TGTGCCACCTCAATAGGGGGGAACACTGAAGCTTTCTTT. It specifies CATSIGGNTEAFF.

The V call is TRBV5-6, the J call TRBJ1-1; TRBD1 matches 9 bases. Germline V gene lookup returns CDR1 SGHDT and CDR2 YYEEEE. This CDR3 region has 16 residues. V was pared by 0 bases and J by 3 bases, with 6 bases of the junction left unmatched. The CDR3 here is CASSLDRGRSDTEAFF. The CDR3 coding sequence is TGTGCCAGCAGCTTGGACAGGGGGCGGTCGGACACTGAAGCTTTCTTT.

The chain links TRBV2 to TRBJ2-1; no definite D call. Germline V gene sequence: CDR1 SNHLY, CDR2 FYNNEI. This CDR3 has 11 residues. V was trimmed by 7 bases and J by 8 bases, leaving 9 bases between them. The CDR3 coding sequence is TGTGCCAGCAACGACGGGTATGAGCAGTTCTTC. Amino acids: CASNDGYEQFF.

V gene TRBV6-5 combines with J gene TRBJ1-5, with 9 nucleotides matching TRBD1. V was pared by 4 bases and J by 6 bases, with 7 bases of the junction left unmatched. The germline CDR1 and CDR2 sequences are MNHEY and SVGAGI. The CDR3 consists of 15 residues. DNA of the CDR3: TGTGCCAGCAGTTTGAAAACAGGGGGCTCTCAGCCCCAGCATTTT. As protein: CASSLKTGGSQPQHF.

DNA for the CDR3: TGTGCCAGCAGCCCTAGGACAGGGTACAACGAGCAGTACGTC. Its translation: CASSPRTGYNEQYV. V usage is TRBV7-8 and J usage is TRBJ2-7, with 8 bases aligning to TRBD1. The trim removed 5 bases at V and 5 bases at J, leaving 8 bases unmatched. Germline lookup yields CDR1 SGHVS and CDR2 FQNEAQ. The CDR3 is 14 amino acids.

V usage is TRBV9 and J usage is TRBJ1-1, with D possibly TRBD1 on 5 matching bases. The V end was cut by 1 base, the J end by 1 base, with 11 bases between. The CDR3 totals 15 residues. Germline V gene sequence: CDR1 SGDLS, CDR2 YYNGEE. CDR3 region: CASSVPSGANTEAFF. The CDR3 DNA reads TGTGCCAGCAGCGTACCCTCTGGGGCGAACACTGAAGCTTTCTTT.

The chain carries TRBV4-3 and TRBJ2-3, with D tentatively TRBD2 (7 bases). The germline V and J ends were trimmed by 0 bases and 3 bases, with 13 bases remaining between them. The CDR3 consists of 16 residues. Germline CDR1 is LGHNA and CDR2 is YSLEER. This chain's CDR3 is CASSQDLGGRTDTQYF. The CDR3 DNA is TGCGCCAGCAGCCAAGATCTGGGGGGGCGGACAGATACGCAGTATTTT.

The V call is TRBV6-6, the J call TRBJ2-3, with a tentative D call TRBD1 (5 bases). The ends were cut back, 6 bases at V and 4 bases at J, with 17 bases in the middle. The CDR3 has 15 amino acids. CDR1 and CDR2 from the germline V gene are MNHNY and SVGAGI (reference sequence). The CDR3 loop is CASSDTGPGPDTQYF. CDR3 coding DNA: TGTGCCAGCAGCGATACAGGACCCGGCCCAGATACGCAGTATTTT.

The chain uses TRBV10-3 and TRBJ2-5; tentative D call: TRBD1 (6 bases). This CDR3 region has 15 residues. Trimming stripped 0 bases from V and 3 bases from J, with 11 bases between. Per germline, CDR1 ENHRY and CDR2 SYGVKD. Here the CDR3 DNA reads TGTGCCATCAGTGAGTCAAGGACAGCAAAAGAGACCCAGTACTTC. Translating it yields CAISESRTAKETQYF.

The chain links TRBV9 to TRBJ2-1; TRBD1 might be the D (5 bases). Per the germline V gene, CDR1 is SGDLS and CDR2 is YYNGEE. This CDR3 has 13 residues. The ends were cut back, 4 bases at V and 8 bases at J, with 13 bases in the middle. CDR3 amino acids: CASSSQQGYEQFF. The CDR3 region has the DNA TGTGCCAGCAGCTCCCAGCAGGGTTATGAGCAGTTCTTC.

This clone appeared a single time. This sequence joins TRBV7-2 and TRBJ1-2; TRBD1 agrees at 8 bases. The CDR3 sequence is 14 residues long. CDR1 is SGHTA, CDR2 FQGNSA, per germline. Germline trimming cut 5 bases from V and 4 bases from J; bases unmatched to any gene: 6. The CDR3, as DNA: TGTGCCAGCAGCCCGCCGGGACAGGCCTATGGCTACACCTTC. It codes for CASSPPGQAYGYTF.

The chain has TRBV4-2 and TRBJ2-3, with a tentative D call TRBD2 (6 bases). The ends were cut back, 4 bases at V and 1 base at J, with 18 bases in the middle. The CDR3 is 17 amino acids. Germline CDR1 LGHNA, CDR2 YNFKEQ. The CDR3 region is CASSRGGNLGGTDTQYF. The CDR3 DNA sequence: TGTGCCAGCAGCCGAGGAGGGAACCTGGGGGGCACAGATACGCAGTATTTT.

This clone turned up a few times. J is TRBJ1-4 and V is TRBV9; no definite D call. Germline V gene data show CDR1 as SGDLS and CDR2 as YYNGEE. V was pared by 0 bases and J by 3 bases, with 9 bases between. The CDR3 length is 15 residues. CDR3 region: CASSVVDTSNEKLFF. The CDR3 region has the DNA TGTGCCAGCAGCGTAGTAGATACCTCTAATGAAAAACTGTTTTTT.

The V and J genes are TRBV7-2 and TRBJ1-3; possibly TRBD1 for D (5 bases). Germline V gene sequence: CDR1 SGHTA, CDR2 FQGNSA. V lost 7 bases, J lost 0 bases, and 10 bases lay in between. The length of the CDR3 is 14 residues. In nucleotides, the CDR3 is TGTGCCAGCACCCTGGGGGGCTCTGGAAACACCATATATTTT. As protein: CASTLGGSGNTIYF.

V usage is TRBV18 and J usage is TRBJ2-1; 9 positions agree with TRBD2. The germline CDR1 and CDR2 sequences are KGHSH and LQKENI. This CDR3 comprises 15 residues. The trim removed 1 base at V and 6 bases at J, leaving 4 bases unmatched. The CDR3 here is CASSPLVAGVNEQFF. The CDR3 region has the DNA TGTGCCAGCTCACCACTAGTAGCGGGAGTCAATGAGCAGTTCTTC.

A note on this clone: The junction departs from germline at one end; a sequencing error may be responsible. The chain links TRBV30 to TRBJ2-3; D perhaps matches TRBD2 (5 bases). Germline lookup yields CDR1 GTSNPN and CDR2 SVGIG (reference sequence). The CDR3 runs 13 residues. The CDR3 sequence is CAWIGPSTNTQYF. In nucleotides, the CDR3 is TGTGCCTGGATTGGCCCTAGCACAAATACGCAGTATTTT.

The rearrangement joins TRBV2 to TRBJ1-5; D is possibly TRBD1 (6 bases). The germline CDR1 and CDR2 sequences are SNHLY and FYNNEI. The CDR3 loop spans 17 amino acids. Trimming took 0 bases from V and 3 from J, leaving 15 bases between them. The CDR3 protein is CASSEAWGRTPNQPQHF. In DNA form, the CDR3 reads TGTGCCAGCAGTGAAGCGTGGGGGCGGACCCCCAATCAGCCCCAGCATTTT.

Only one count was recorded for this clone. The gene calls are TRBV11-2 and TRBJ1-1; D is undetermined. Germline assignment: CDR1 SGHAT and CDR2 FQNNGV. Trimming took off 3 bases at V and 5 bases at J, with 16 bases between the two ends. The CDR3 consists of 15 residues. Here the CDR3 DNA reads TGTGCCAGCAGCTTTACTGGAGAAGGCACAACTGAAGCTTTCTTT. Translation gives CASSFTGEGTTEAFF.

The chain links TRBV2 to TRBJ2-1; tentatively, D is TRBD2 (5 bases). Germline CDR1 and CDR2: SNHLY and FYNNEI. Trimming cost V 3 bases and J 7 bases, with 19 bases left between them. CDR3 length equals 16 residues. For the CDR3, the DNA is TGTGCCAGCAGTGAGTCGCTAGCTGGGATGGAGAATGAGCAGTTCTTC. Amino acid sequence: CASSESLAGMENEQFF.